A single sample is the source of the 11 T cell receptor beta chains below, sequenced in a study of early T cells in non-severe SARS-CoV-2 infection. TCRdb reanalysed the 5' RACE reads using MiXCR and keeps one entry per CDR3 protein. There are just under 65,000 distinct CDR3 sequences in the sample; approximately 8.8% occur only once, and roughly an eighth lies in the top ten. The starting material was whole blood, obtained at baseline. All receptors derive from an adult who was a healthcare worker with PCR-confirmed SARS-CoV-2 infection or an uninfected control (not recorded which).

The table lists this clonotype with a few counts. V usage is TRBV5-1 and J usage is TRBJ1-3; 8 bases are shared with TRBD1. V lost 2 bases, J lost 0 bases, and 13 bases stayed unmatched. Germline lookup yields CDR1 SGHRS and CDR2 YFSETQ. The CDR3 is 19 amino acids. The CDR3 loop reads CASSFLPWIRGLSGNTIYF. The CDR3 region has the DNA TGCGCCAGCAGCTTTTTACCCTGGATCAGGGGGCTCTCTGGAAACACCATATATTTT.

The chain has TRBV18 and TRBJ1-2; maybe TRBD1 (6 bases). Trimming removed 2 bases at V and 5 bases at J, with 15 bases between. The germline gives CDR1 KGHSH, CDR2 LQKENI. The CDR3 covers 15 residues. The CDR3 bases are TGTGCCAGCTCACCAGAGGCAGGGGCAGAGTATGGCTACACCTTC. Residues: CASSPEAGAEYGYTF.

This clonotype was observed a handful of times. The rearrangement joins TRBV18 to TRBJ2-3; D uncertain. V was trimmed by 3 bases and J by 3 bases, leaving 7 bases between them. CDR3 length: 13 amino acids. Germline CDR1 is KGHSH and CDR2 is LQKENI. CDR3 sequence: CASSPSRTDTQYF. In nucleotides, the CDR3 is TGTGCCAGCTCACCCTCCCGGACAGATACGCAGTATTTT.

At least ten counts were recorded for this clonotype. The genes are TRBV29-1 and TRBJ1-2; D remains unclear. The CDR3 loop spans 13 amino acids. Germline V gene sequence: CDR1 SQVTM, CDR2 ANQGSEA. V was trimmed by 0 bases and J by 4 bases, leaving 9 bases between them. CDR3 sequence (DNA): TGCAGCGTTGAAGATGGGAACTCCTATGGCTACACCTTC. This translates into CSVEDGNSYGYTF.

The V call is TRBV2, the J call TRBJ2-1; TRBD1 matches 9 bases. This CDR3 has 18 residues. J lost 5 bases, V lost 4 bases, and 15 bases had no gene match. Germline loops: CDR1 SNHLY, CDR2 FYNNEI. CDR3: CASSVEAGQGRIDNEQFF. The CDR3 DNA reads as TGTGCCAGCAGTGTCGAAGCCGGACAGGGGAGGATTGACAATGAGCAGTTCTTC.

This clonotype was counted only a few times. The V and J genes are TRBV6-5 and TRBJ2-2; TRBD1 matches at 7 bases. V gave up 7 bases and J gave up 2 bases; unmatched junction bases: 7. Germline V gene sequence: CDR1 MNHEY, CDR2 SVGAGI. The CDR3 is 15 amino acids. CDR3 region: CASNEQGFNTGELFF. The CDR3 DNA follows: TGTGCCAGCAACGAACAGGGGTTCAACACCGGGGAGCTGTTTTTT.

This clonotype was counted once. One end of the junction varies from germline; a read error may be responsible. V usage is TRBV12-3 or TRBV12-4 and J usage is TRBJ2-7, with a possible D match to TRBD1 (6 bases). The CDR3 contains 13 residues. CDR3 DNA: TGTACCAGCAGTATACAGGGCTCCTACGAGCAGTACTTC. It specifies CTSSIQGSYEQYF.

In its sample, this clonotype was seen many times. The CDR3 protein is CSAYVHNEKLFF. CDR3 sequence (DNA): TGCAGTGCTTACGTCCATAATGAAAAACTGTTTTTT. The V call is TRBV20-1, the J call TRBJ1-4; no reliable D call. This CDR3 comprises 12 residues. V shed 5 bases and J shed 4 bases, with 8 bases lying between them. Germline loops: CDR1 DFQATT, CDR2 SNEGSKA (reference sequence).

CDR3 DNA sequence: TGCAGTGCTAGAGGGCAAGGGGTCACCCTCCACTTT. Translating it yields CSARGQGVTLHF. The rearrangement uses TRBV20-1 and TRBJ1-6; possibly TRBD1 for D (5 bases). Germline V gene data show CDR1 as DFQATT and CDR2 as SNEGSKA (reference sequence). V was trimmed by 1 base and J by 14 bases, leaving 12 bases between them. This CDR3 spans 12 amino acids.

The chain has TRBV12-3 or TRBV12-4 and TRBJ2-7; weak D call: TRBD2 (5 bases). Trimming stripped 3 bases from V and 4 bases from J, with 16 bases between. The CDR3 sequence is 15 residues long. The CDR3 sequence: CASSFLAGARYEQYF. CDR3 nucleotides: TGTGCCAGCAGTTTTCTCGCGGGTGCCCGATACGAGCAGTACTTC.

The sample holds a few counts of this clonotype. Written as DNA, the CDR3 is TGTGCCACCAGCTCCCAAATGGGGAACACTGAAGCTTTCTTT. The encoded protein is CATSSQMGNTEAFF. V usage is TRBV15 and J usage is TRBJ1-1; D unresolved. Trimming removed 5 bases at V and 1 base at J, with 11 bases between. The CDR3 runs 14 residues. Germline V gene data show CDR1 as LNHNV and CDR2 as YYDKDF (reference sequence).